This T cell receptor beta chain was documented in a study of blood T cell repertoires in COVID-19. Background on the study: T cells, B-cell-depleted T cells, or PBMCs provided the cDNA or gDNA that served as material.

J was trimmed by 9 bases and V by 2 bases; bases with no gene match: 13. The CDR3 spans 15 residues. CDR1 MNHNS and CDR2 SASEGT come from the germline V gene. Original processing methods: Cell counts per sample came from amplifying reference gene primers. Sequencing was performed with immunoSEQ multiplex PCR; in TCRdb, only in-frame clones are kept and a portion is missing. Clone size and the V and J calls come from that table; the DNA yielded D and trimming. The top ten hold approximately 11% of the sample, which has around 300,000 clones, approximately 83% seen once. The chain is built from TRBV6-1 and TRBJ2-7, with 7 bases that match TRBD1. The specimen was peripheral blood. The TCR comes from a woman aged 70-85 years with acute or convalescent COVID-19. Here the CDR3 DNA reads TGTGCCAGCAGTGAAAGGTTCGGGACAGAATATTGGCAGTACTTC. It specifies CASSERFGTEYWQYF.